This TCR beta chain appears in the sequencing data of a study of blood T cells in healthy people across ages. A sample-barcoded 5' primer and a J-beta primer mix were used in a second PCR of roughly 6 to 12 cycles. TCRdb re-analysed the 5' RACE reads in MiXCR, keeping a single row per CDR3 protein. The table records fewer than 650,000 distinct CDR3 sequences, roughly a quarter of them present only once. In this sample, this clonotype turned up a few times. The CDR3 extends over 13 amino acids. Trimming left V 3 bases short and J 5 bases short, with 10 bases between. The sample was also linked to a second study, of T cells of mothers and their children.

This TCR was recovered from a boy aged 2 to 10 in good health. This sequence joins TRBV12-3 or TRBV12-4 and TRBJ1-1; maybe TRBD1 (5 bases). Sequencing was done on a sample of blood. The CDR3 DNA is TGTGCCAGCAGTTTCCGACGGGGGACTGAAGCTTTCTTT. This sequence encodes CASSFRRGTEAFF.